Listed below are T cell receptor beta chains from one sample, sequenced in a study of T cell responses to AZD1222 COVID-19 vaccine. The method was immunoSEQ multiplex PCR; TCRdb's version includes in-frame clones alone and lacks a portion of them. The sample yields 150,000 to 200,000 clones, around 87% seen once. Sample: peripheral blood, taken on day 0 of MenACWY control vaccination. The source of these receptors is an adult in good health. CDR3s include the opening cysteine and the closing phenylalanine or tryptophan. Each record gives: clone size, V gene, D gene, J gene, CDR3 protein, CDR3 DNA. A D gene is named only where the DNA matches it firmly. Clone sizes are given selectively: once, few, many, or a class where the clone is expanded.

size: .; V: TRBV4-1; D: TRBD1; J: TRBJ1-1; CDR3: CASSQGRQGSAEAFF; DNA: TGCGCCAGCAGCCAAGGAAGACAGGGAAGTGCTGAAGCTTTCTTT
size: .; V: TRBV9; D: .; J: TRBJ1-5; CDR3: CASSVEEGNWNQPQHF; DNA: TGTGCCAGCAGCGTAGAGGAGGGGAATTGGAATCAGCCCCAGCATTTT
size: .; V: TRBV4-2; D: TRBD2; J: TRBJ2-7; CDR3: CASSQSSGGISYEQYF; DNA: TGTGCCAGCAGCCAATCTAGCGGGGGGATCTCCTACGAGCAGTACTTC
size: .; V: TRBV24-1; D: .; J: TRBJ1-5; CDR3: CATSEGTISNQPQHF; DNA: TGTGCCACCAGTGAGGGGACGATAAGCAATCAGCCCCAGCATTTT
size: .; V: TRBV28; D: .; J: TRBJ1-2; CDR3: CASSLGSGYTF; DNA: TGTGCCAGCAGTTTGGGCAGCGGCTACACCTTC
size: once; V: TRBV6-5; D: .; J: TRBJ1-2; CDR3: CASSYSMGGVNYGYTF; DNA: TGTGCCAGCAGTTACTCGATGGGGGGAGTGAACTATGGCTACACCTTC
size: .; V: TRBV6-2/TRBV6-3; D: TRBD1; J: TRBJ1-2; CDR3: CASSFAGTGFGYTF; DNA: TGTGCCAGCAGTTTCGCCGGGACAGGGTTTGGCTACACCTTC
size: .; V: TRBV2; D: TRBD1; J: TRBJ1-5; CDR3: CASKGQGSNQPQHF; DNA: TGTGCCAGCAAGGGACAGGGGTCGAATCAGCCCCAGCATTTT
size: .; V: TRBV27; D: TRBD2; J: TRBJ2-1; CDR3: CASRRAGGSYNEQFF; DNA: TGTGCCAGCAGGCGAGCGGGAGGCTCCTACAATGAGCAGTTCTTC
size: .; V: TRBV27; D: .; J: TRBJ2-7; CDR3: CASRRTPGTSYEQYF; DNA: TGTGCCAGCAGACGAACCCCTGGGACCTCCTACGAGCAGTACTTC
size: .; V: TRBV7-2; D: .; J: TRBJ1-1; CDR3: CASSSGRLEAFF; DNA: TGTGCCAGCAGCTCTGGTCGTCTTGAAGCTTTCTTT
size: .; V: TRBV2; D: .; J: TRBJ2-3; CDR3: CASSLQGSDTQYF; DNA: TGTGCCAGCAGCCTACAGGGTTCAGATACGCAGTATTTT
size: .; V: TRBV5-1; D: .; J: TRBJ1-2; CDR3: CASSLSSLYGYTF; DNA: TGCGCCAGCAGCCTAAGTAGCCTCTATGGCTACACCTTC
size: .; V: TRBV5-1; D: TRBD2; J: TRBJ2-7; CDR3: CASSFGLAGYSYEQYF; DNA: TGCGCCAGCAGTTTCGGACTAGCGGGGTACTCCTACGAGCAGTACTTC
size: few; V: TRBV4-3; D: .; J: TRBJ2-2; CDR3: CASSQVPGQTTGELFF; DNA: TGCGCCAGCAGCCAAGTGCCAGGGCAGACCACCGGGGAGCTGTTTTTT
size: .; V: TRBV7-2; D: .; J: TRBJ1-1; CDR3: CASSFEGSTEAFF; DNA: TGTGCCAGCAGCTTTGAAGGGTCCACTGAAGCTTTCTTT
size: .; V: TRBV2; D: .; J: TRBJ2-1; CDR3: CASSEAVQGVIYNEQFF; DNA: TGTGCCAGCAGTGAAGCGGTACAGGGTGTGATTTACAATGAGCAGTTCTTC
size: few; V: TRBV21-1; D: .; J: TRBJ2-7; CDR3: CASSNGVTYEQYF; DNA: TGTGCCAGCAGCAACGGGGTCACCTACGAGCAGTACTTC
size: .; V: TRBV2; D: .; J: TRBJ2-3; CDR3: CASSPRDGGVTQYF; DNA: TGTGCCAGCAGTCCCCGGGACGGAGGGGTTACGCAGTATTTT
size: .; V: TRBV28; D: .; J: TRBJ1-1; CDR3: CASSQTVSEAFF; DNA: TGTGCCAGCAGTCAGACAGTTTCTGAAGCTTTCTTT
size: .; V: TRBV3-1/TRBV3-2; D: TRBD2; J: TRBJ2-1; CDR3: CASSPLAGVWYEQFF; DNA: TGTGCCAGCAGCCCTCTAGCGGGAGTTTGGTATGAGCAGTTCTTC
size: .; V: TRBV5-1; D: .; J: TRBJ2-7; CDR3: CASSLSRGPYEQYF; DNA: TGCGCCAGCAGCTTGTCTCGGGGCCCCTACGAGCAGTACTTC
size: .; V: TRBV12-3/TRBV12-4; D: TRBD2; J: TRBJ2-5; CDR3: CASTPGGETQYF; DNA: TGTGCCAGCACCCCGGGGGGGGAGACCCAGTACTTC
size: once; V: TRBV27; D: .; J: TRBJ2-7; CDR3: CATSRPSNYEQYF; DNA: TGTGCAACGTCAAGACCTTCGAACTACGAGCAGTACTTC
size: .; V: TRBV6-6; D: TRBD1; J: TRBJ1-1; CDR3: CASSYRGQGISEAFF; DNA: TGTGCCAGCAGTTACCGAGGACAGGGGATCTCTGAAGCTTTCTTT
size: .; V: TRBV27; D: TRBD2; J: TRBJ2-5; CDR3: CASGARGGQETQYF; DNA: TGTGCCAGCGGCGCCCGGGGGGGCCAAGAGACCCAGTACTTC
size: .; V: TRBV20-1; D: .; J: TRBJ2-7; CDR3: CSGRGAYEQYF; DNA: TGCAGTGGCAGGGGGGCCTACGAGCAGTACTTC
size: .; V: TRBV2; D: .; J: TRBJ1-5; CDR3: CASRQGNQPQHF; DNA: TGTGCCAGCAGGCAGGGGAATCAGCCCCAGCATTTT
size: .; V: TRBV5-1; D: TRBD2; J: TRBJ2-7; CDR3: CASSGGSSYEQYF; DNA: TGCGCCAGCAGCGGCGGGAGCTCCTACGAGCAGTACTTC
size: .; V: TRBV7-9; D: .; J: TRBJ1-1; CDR3: CASSFDTLMNTEAFF; DNA: TGTGCCAGCAGCTTCGATACTCTGATGAACACTGAAGCTTTCTTT
size: .; V: TRBV6-1; D: TRBD2; J: TRBJ2-7; CDR3: CASNKREGEQYF; DNA: TGTGCCAGCAACAAACGGGAGGGAGAGCAGTACTTC
size: .; V: TRBV6-5; D: TRBD1; J: TRBJ1-1; CDR3: CASRTRTGNPEAFF; DNA: TGTGCCAGCAGGACAAGGACAGGGAACCCCGAAGCTTTCTTT
size: .; V: TRBV5-1; D: .; J: TRBJ2-1; CDR3: CASSLASGSYNEQFF; DNA: TGCGCCAGCAGCTTGGCGTCAGGGAGCTACAATGAGCAGTTCTTC
size: .; V: TRBV5-1; D: TRBD1; J: TRBJ1-6; CDR3: CASSFDRGNSPLHF; DNA: TGCGCCAGCAGCTTTGACAGGGGTAATTCACCCCTCCACTTT
size: few; V: TRBV4-1; D: .; J: TRBJ2-7; CDR3: CASSRISASSYEQYF; DNA: TGCGCCAGCAGCCGCATAAGCGCCAGCTCCTACGAGCAGTACTTC
size: .; V: TRBV24-1; D: TRBD2; J: TRBJ2-5; CDR3: CATSDISGAYQETQYF; DNA: TGTGCCACCAGTGACATTAGCGGGGCGTACCAAGAGACCCAGTACTTC
size: .; V: TRBV10-2; D: TRBD1; J: TRBJ1-1; CDR3: CASSETRGGTEAFF; DNA: TGCGCCAGCAGTGAAACCAGGGGGGGGACTGAAGCTTTCTTT
size: .; V: TRBV28; D: TRBD1; J: TRBJ1-1; CDR3: CASSPGTGRVNTEAFF; DNA: TGTGCCAGCAGTCCCGGGACAGGGAGGGTGAACACTGAAGCTTTCTTT
size: .; V: TRBV21-1; D: .; J: TRBJ2-7; CDR3: CASSTPARARSYEQYF; DNA: TGTGCCAGCAGCACCCCTGCCAGGGCCCGCTCCTACGAGCAGTACTTC
size: .; V: TRBV28; D: TRBD1; J: TRBJ1-1; CDR3: CASSLGTGKVRNTEAFF; DNA: TGTGCCAGCAGTTTAGGGACAGGGAAGGTGAGGAACACTGAAGCTTTCTTT
size: few; V: TRBV5-1; D: .; J: TRBJ2-7; CDR3: CASSLGTANEQYF; DNA: TGCGCCAGCAGCTTGGGGACTGCCAACGAGCAGTACTTC
size: .; V: TRBV28; D: .; J: TRBJ1-2; CDR3: CASSFRRNGYTF; DNA: TGTGCCAGCAGTTTTCGGCGAAATGGCTACACCTTC
size: .; V: TRBV28; D: .; J: TRBJ2-7; CDR3: CASSFHRADTYEQYF; DNA: TGTGCCAGCAGTTTCCACAGGGCGGATACCTACGAGCAGTACTTC
size: .; V: TRBV6-5; D: .; J: TRBJ1-2; CDR3: CASSRSYGYTF; DNA: TGTGCCAGCAGTAGGTCCTATGGCTACACCTTC
size: .; V: TRBV9; D: .; J: TRBJ2-3; CDR3: CASSVAVTDTQYF; DNA: TGTGCCAGCAGCGTAGCGGTAACAGATACGCAGTATTTT
size: .; V: TRBV19; D: .; J: TRBJ2-1; CDR3: CASSPGDPYNEQFF; DNA: TGTGCCAGTAGTCCGGGGGACCCTTACAATGAGCAGTTCTTC
size: .; V: TRBV27; D: .; J: TRBJ1-4; CDR3: CASKGLGREKLFF; DNA: TGTGCCAGCAAGGGGCTCGGGAGGGAAAAACTGTTTTTT
size: .; V: TRBV9; D: .; J: TRBJ1-5; CDR3: CASSSAGSSNQPQHF; DNA: TGTGCCAGCAGCTCTGCGGGTTCTAGCAATCAGCCCCAGCATTTT
size: once; V: TRBV27; D: TRBD1; J: TRBJ2-7; CDR3: CASSRDRGTYEQYF; DNA: TGTGCCAGCAGTCGGGACAGGGGCACCTACGAGCAGTACTTC
size: few; V: TRBV7-9; D: TRBD1; J: TRBJ2-7; CDR3: CASSRSAGGFYEQYF; DNA: TGTGCCAGCAGCCGTTCGGCAGGGGGCTTCTACGAGCAGTACTTC
size: .; V: TRBV6-6; D: TRBD1; J: TRBJ2-1; CDR3: CASDDRGSGNEQFF; DNA: TGTGCCAGCGATGACAGGGGTAGCGGAAATGAGCAGTTCTTC
size: .; V: TRBV10-3; D: .; J: TRBJ1-2; CDR3: CAISEGQNYGYTF; DNA: TGTGCCATCAGTGAAGGACAGAACTATGGCTACACCTTC
size: once; V: TRBV7-9; D: .; J: TRBJ1-2; CDR3: CASSLEWGYTF; DNA: TGTGCCAGCAGCTTAGAGTGGGGCTACACCTTC
size: .; V: TRBV7-9; D: TRBD1; J: TRBJ1-6; CDR3: CASRNWGGQADSPLHF; DNA: TGTGCCAGCAGGAATTGGGGGGGACAGGCTGATTCACCCCTCCACTTT
size: .; V: TRBV7-8; D: .; J: TRBJ2-3; CDR3: CASSLGLSTDTQYF; DNA: TGTGCCAGCAGCTTAGGACTCTCCACAGATACGCAGTATTTT